These 15 T cell receptor beta chains were sequenced from one sample in a study of blood T cell repertoires in COVID-19. Some clones are missing from TCRdb's copy, which holds only in-frame ones; the method was immunoSEQ multiplex PCR. The sample lists 410,000 or so clones; 89% were seen once. The specimen was peripheral blood. The receptors here all came from a woman between 40 and 50 years old with COVID-19, enrolled during active disease.

This clone has only one observation. The gene calls are TRBV27 and TRBJ2-2; 10 nucleotides match TRBD1. J was trimmed by 7 bases and V by 6 bases; bases with no gene match: 11. The CDR3 length is 16 residues. Germline V gives CDR1 MNHEY, CDR2 SMNVEV (reference sequence). In DNA, the CDR3 is TGTGCCAGCAGCCGCCGACAGGGGGCAGGGAACGGGGAGCTGTTTTTT. Residues: CASSRRQGAGNGELFF.

The chain uses TRBV9 and TRBJ1-2, with a tentative D call TRBD1 (6 bases). V dropped 4 bases and J dropped 7 bases, with 23 bases sitting between them. Germline V lookup: CDR1 SGDLS, CDR2 YYNGEE. The CDR3 has 16 amino acids. The CDR3 nucleotides are TGTGCCAGCAGCCCCCCGGGAAGCCGGGACAACCCTGGCTACACCTTC. Its protein product is CASSPPGSRDNPGYTF.

The V call is TRBV7-2, the J call TRBJ1-5, with 7 bases fitting TRBD1. This CDR3 spans 14 amino acids. The V segment lost 5 bases and the J segment 5 bases; nucleotides outside the gene matches: 6. Germline assignment: CDR1 SGHTA and CDR2 FQGNSA. As DNA, the CDR3 is TGTGCCAGCAGCCCGAACAGGGGAGATCAGCCCCAGCATTTT. Translating gives CASSPNRGDQPQHF.

J is TRBJ2-7 and V is TRBV5-4; 8 bases are shared with TRBD1. Looked up from germline, CDR1 is SGHNT and CDR2 is YYREEE (reference sequence). With 5 bases clipped from V and 0 bases from J, the junction kept 10 bases outside the gene matches. This CDR3 is built from 16 residues. The CDR3 reads CASRDNRGSGSYEQYF. DNA of the CDR3: TGTGCCAGCAGGGATAACAGGGGGTCGGGCTCCTACGAGCAGTACTTC.

The rearrangement links TRBV2 to TRBJ1-2, with TRBD1 as a possible D gene (6 bases). Germline V gene sequence: CDR1 SNHLY, CDR2 FYNNEI. The CDR3 runs to 13 residues. The V and J ends lost 8 bases and 6 bases respectively, with 16 bases between them. The CDR3: CASGELQGNGYTF. As DNA, the CDR3 is TGTGCCAGCGGGGAATTACAGGGTAATGGCTACACCTTC.

The chain uses TRBV2 and TRBJ2-6; maybe TRBD2 (6 bases). Germline lookup yields CDR1 SNHLY and CDR2 FYNNEI. Trimming shortened V by 8 bases and J by 2 bases, and 13 bases separated the two germline ends. The CDR3 runs 15 residues. CDR3 sequence: CASDPRGTGANVLTF. The CDR3 DNA sequence: TGTGCCAGCGACCCTCGGGGGACTGGGGCCAACGTCCTGACTTTC. The entire variable domain, with the rest obtained from reference TRBV2 and TRBJ2-6, is as follows: EPEVTQTPSHQVTQMGQEVILRCVPISNHLYFYWYRQILGQKVEFLVSFYNNEISEKSEIFDDQFSVERPDGSNFTLKIRSTKLEDSAMYFCASDPRGTGANVLTFGAGSRLTVL.

The chain has TRBV5-1 and TRBJ2-5, with TRBD2 matching over 10 bases. The V and J ends lost 4 bases and 3 bases, in that order; junction bases with no gene match: 6. Germline-derived CDR1 and CDR2 are SGHRS and YFSETQ. The CDR3 is made up of 15 amino acids. This CDR3 is CASSQGTSDEETQYF. The CDR3 nucleotides read TGCGCCAGCAGCCAAGGGACTAGCGATGAAGAGACCCAGTACTTC. Based on the CDR3 plus reference TRBV5-1 and TRBJ2-5, the full variable domain is KAGVTQTPRYLIKTRGQQVTLSCSPISGHRSVSWYQQTPGQGLQFLFEYFSETQRNKGNFPGRFSGRQFSNSRSEMNVSTLELGDSALYLCASSQGTSDEETQYFGPGTRLLVL.

CDR3 in amino acids: CASSPSGEPNYGYTF. The CDR3 DNA is TGTGCCAGCAGCCCCTCCGGAGAGCCTAACTATGGCTACACCTTC. The V call is TRBV5-4, the J call TRBJ1-2; D ambiguous. Trimming took 4 bases from V and 0 from J, leaving 13 bases between them. CDR3 length: 15 residues. CDR1 is SGHNT and CDR2 is YYREEE in the germline V gene (reference sequence). The full variable domain, in which reference TRBV5-4 and TRBJ1-2 provide the parts outside the CDR3, is ETGVTQSPTHLIKTRGQQVTLRCSSQSGHNTVSWYQQALGQGPQFIFQYYREEENGRGNFPPRFSGLQFPNYSSELNVNALELDDSALYLCASSPSGEPNYGYTFGSGTRLTVV.

V and J are TRBV7-9 and TRBJ1-1; 7 nucleotides align to TRBD1. Germline-derived CDR1 and CDR2 are SEHNR and FQNEAQ (reference sequence). The CDR3 length is 13 residues. Germline trimming cut 2 bases from V and 9 bases from J; bases unmatched to any gene: 6. The DNA for the CDR3 is TGTGCCAGCAGCTTATCCACGGGACAGAAAGCTTTCTTT. Translation: CASSLSTGQKAFF.

The chain couples TRBV12-5 to TRBJ2-1; D uncertain. The CDR3 loop spans 15 amino acids. Trimming removed 2 bases at V and 0 bases at J, with 8 bases between. Germline CDR1 and CDR2: LGHNT and FRNRAP. CDR3 nucleotide sequence: TGTGCTAGTGGTTTGTACGTTAGCTCCTACAATGAGCAGTTCTTC. The encoded protein is CASGLYVSSYNEQFF.

A single count supports this clone. The rearrangement joins TRBV24-1 to TRBJ2-7, with TRBD1 matching 7 bases. The CDR3 totals 20 residues. Trimming took 5 bases from V and 1 from J; bases not matched to a gene: 22. The germline gives CDR1 KGHDR, CDR2 SFDVKD. CDR3 DNA: TGTGCCACCAGTGGCCACCCCTCCCCCGCGACAGGGATCGAATCCTACGAGCAGTACTTC. Its translation: CATSGHPSPATGIESYEQYF.

This clone was seen more than once but under ten times. This sequence joins TRBV18 and TRBJ1-4; D gene uncertain. This CDR3 contains 15 residues. Germline V gene lookup returns CDR1 KGHSH and CDR2 LQKENI. V shed 6 bases and J shed 5 bases, with 16 bases lying between them. DNA of the CDR3: TGTGCCAGCTCTGTGTACAGTGGACTAAATGAAAAACTGTTTTTT. This gives the protein CASSVYSGLNEKLFF.

The chain recombines TRBV10-3 with TRBJ1-4; 10 bases line up with TRBD1. There are 15 residues in the CDR3. Per the germline V gene, CDR1 is ENHRY and CDR2 is SYGVKD. Unmatched junction bases numbered 3, after V lost 4 bases and J lost 4 bases. In DNA, the CDR3 is TGTGCCATCAGTGCGGACAGGGGGGATAATGAAAAACTGTTTTTT. Encoded protein: CAISADRGDNEKLFF.

The chain joins TRBV18 to TRBJ1-2, with 8 positions matching TRBD1. CDR1 KGHSH and CDR2 LQKENI come from the germline V gene. After removal of 6 bases from V and 5 bases from J, the junction contained 14 bases not matched to a gene. The CDR3 loop spans 16 amino acids. The CDR3, as DNA: TGTGCCAGCTCGTCAGGGGGCTCTCTGTCTCCATATGGCTACACCTTC. It codes for CASSSGGSLSPYGYTF.

The V and J genes are TRBV6-6 and TRBJ1-4; tentative D call: TRBD1 (5 bases). The CDR3 spans 13 residues. The V end lost 6 bases, the J end lost 7 bases, and 12 bases lay between the germline ends. Germline values: CDR1 MNHNY, CDR2 SVGAGI (reference sequence). CDR3 bases: TGTGCCAGCAGCACGGCCGACAGTGAAAAACTGTTTTTT. Translated, it gives CASSTADSEKLFF.